A single sample gave rise to the 23 T cell receptor beta chains below, sequenced in a study of T cells in women clearing cervical HPV infection. Sequenced by immunoSEQ multiplex PCR; TCRdb stores in-frame clones only, minus some. The sample table sets out approximately 9,200 clones. The sample comprised blood buffy coat. The receptors come from a woman aged 18 to 75 with a cervical HPV16 infection that either progressed to CIN3+ or cleared (not recorded which).

By frequency, this clone registers medium-sized. The observed sequence ends 3 residues before the CDR3 terminus, with the missing tail filled in from the germline J gene. This chain connects TRBV14 to TRBJ2-5; D is possibly TRBD1 or TRBD2 (5 bases each). This CDR3 has 16 amino acids. Trimming cost V 2 bases and J 5 bases, with 18 bases left between them. Germline CDR1 reads SGHDN; CDR2 reads FVKESK. Incomplete CDR3 DNA: TGTGCCAGCAGCCAACTTGAAGGCAGGGAGTGGGAGACC. Translating gives CASSQLEGREWET. The whole CDR3 sequence reads CASSQLEGREWETQYF.

Note on this clone: The read terminates 3 residues ahead of where the CDR3 ends, so the germline J gene completes it. The chain couples TRBV5-5 to TRBJ1-4, with 7 nucleotides matching TRBD1. The V gene's germline CDR1 is SGHKS and CDR2 YYEKEE (reference sequence). With V trimmed by 0 bases and J by 4 bases, 3 bases remained unmatched. The CDR3 consists of 15 residues. The CDR3 DNA, read in part, is TGTGCCAGCAGCTTGGCGGGACAGTATAATGAAAAA. Its translation: CASSLAGQYNEK. The entire CDR3 protein reads CASSLAGQYNEKLFF. Full variable domain (missing parts from reference TRBV5-5 and TRBJ1-4): DAGVTQSPTHLIKTRGQQVTLRCSPISGHKSVSWYQQVLGQGPQFIFQYYEKEERGRGNFPDRFSARQFPNYSSELNVNALLLGDSALYLCASSLAGQYNEKLFFGSGTQLSVL.

On this clone itself: The read gets to within 3 residues of the CDR3 end, and the germline J gene fills in the rest. This rearrangement joins TRBV18 to TRBJ2-3; 7 bases are a match to TRBD1. Germline CDR1 and CDR2: KGHSH and LQKENI. The CDR3 loop spans 15 amino acids. The CDR3 sequence is CASSRETGKGQPQYF. The DNA read from the CDR3 is TGTGCCAGCTCGCGAGAGACAGGGAAAGGTCAGCCG.

On this clone itself: Read data end 3 residues before the CDR3 end; the end is taken from the germline J gene. The genes are TRBV6-1 and TRBJ2-3; possible D gene TRBD1, 7 bases. The V gene's germline CDR1 is MNHNS and CDR2 SASEGT. The CDR3 spans 14 residues. CDR3 amino acids: CASSENRGGETQYF. The DNA read from the CDR3 is TGTGCCAGCAGTGAAAACAGGGGAGGTGAGACG.

In regard to this clone: The observed sequence ends 3 residues before the CDR3 terminus, with the missing tail filled in from the germline J gene. The chain uses TRBV4-1 and TRBJ2-7; 7 positions agree with TRBD1. Germline V CDR1 and CDR2: MGHRA, YSYEKL. V was clipped by 5 bases and J by 3 bases; unmatched bases: 7. The CDR3 is 14 amino acids. CDR3 bases read: TGCGCCAGCAGCTTCCGGGACAGTGTCTACGAG. Translating gives CASSFRDSVYE. The entire CDR3 protein reads CASSFRDSVYEQYF.

A word on this clone: Germline is not matched at one junction end, which may reflect a read error. Partial CDR3 DNA: TGTGCCAGCAGCAAATCTCGGACAGCCAGCTATGGC. Translating it yields CASSKSRTASYG. The entire CDR3 protein is CASSKSRTASYGYTF. The V gene is TRBV16, the J gene TRBJ1-2, with D tentatively TRBD1 (6 bases). The observed sequence ends 3 residues before the CDR3 terminus, with the missing tail filled in from the germline J gene. The CDR3 runs to 15 residues. Germline V gene data show CDR1 as KGHSY and CDR2 as FQNENV.

In the case of this clone: The sequence runs out 3 residues before the end of the CDR3; the remainder is reconstructed from the germline J gene. The chain carries TRBV5-1 and TRBJ1-2; possible D gene TRBD1, 5 bases. V was shortened by 5 bases and J by 3 bases, with 5 bases between the two germline ends. Germline values: CDR1 SGHRS, CDR2 YFSETQ. The CDR3 is made up of 11 amino acids. The DNA read from the CDR3 is TGCGCCAGCAGACAGGACTATGGC. As protein: CASRQDYG. The full CDR3 protein reads CASRQDYGYTF.

Comment on this clone: The read finishes 3 residues shy of the CDR3 end, and the germline J gene is used to complete it. The rearrangement joins TRBV20-1 to TRBJ2-3; 8 nucleotides match TRBD1. V gave up 0 bases and J gave up 1 base; unmatched junction bases: 3. Germline-derived CDR1 and CDR2 are DFQATT and SNEGSKA (reference sequence). This CDR3 spans 15 amino acids. CDR3 sequence: CSARDAGQGTDTQYF. The DNA read from the CDR3 is TGCAGTGCTAGAGATGCGGGACAGGGCACAGATACG.

This clone is medium-sized (0.01 to 0.1%) by frequency. From the germline J gene comes the end of the CDR3, since the read stops 3 residues before it. This chain joins TRBV18 and TRBJ2-7; D is tentatively TRBD1 or TRBD2 (5 bases each). Germline CDR1 KGHSH, CDR2 LQKENI. V was pared by 3 bases and J by 1 base, with 13 bases between. The CDR3 sequence is 15 residues long. The CDR3 reads CASSPARGNSYEQYF. The CDR3 DNA, read in part, is TGTGCCAGCTCACCCGCGAGGGGTAATTCCTACGAG.

Comment on this clone: The read ends 3 residues before the CDR3 terminus; that terminus is restored from the germline J gene. The chain uses TRBV20-1 and TRBJ2-3, with TRBD2 matching over 8 bases. This CDR3 is 12 amino acids long. CDR1 is DFQATT and CDR2 is SNEGSKA in the germline V gene (reference sequence). J lost 4 bases, V lost 7 bases, and 4 bases had no gene match. The CDR3 sequence: CSGRLASDTQYF. The CDR3 bases that were read are TGCAGTGGGAGACTAGCGTCAGATACG.

Worth noting for this clone: Sequencing ends 3 residues short of the CDR3 end; the germline J gene provides the rest. The rearrangement uses TRBV19 and TRBJ1-1, with 8 bases aligning to TRBD1. CDR3 size: 13 residues. Germline values: CDR1 LNHDA, CDR2 SQIVND (reference sequence). CDR3 residues: CASSPRDRSQAFF. The covered CDR3 bases are TGTGCCAGTAGTCCGAGGGACAGGTCTCAA.

On this clone: The read ends 3 residues early relative to the CDR3; the germline J gene fills the gap. The chain employs TRBV6-2 or TRBV6-3 and TRBJ1-4; tentatively, D is TRBD1 (5 bases). This CDR3 is 15 amino acids long. V was cut by 8 bases and J by 7 bases, with 20 bases left in between. CDR1 and CDR2 from the germline V gene are MNHEY and SVGEGT. The sequenced part of the CDR3 DNA is TGTGCCAGCCGTCTTGACGGTACCGGGGGTGAAAAA. Its translation: CASRLDGTGGEK. The CDR3 in its entirety is CASRLDGTGGEKLFF.

To note about this clone: The DNA ends 3 residues before the CDR3 does, and the rest of the CDR3 is filled in from the germline J gene. The chain recombines TRBV7-2 with TRBJ1-2, with TRBD1 matching 8 bases. The CDR3 spans 14 residues. V was pared by 3 bases and J by 7 bases, with 7 bases of the junction left unmatched. CDR1 is SGHTA and CDR2 is FQGNSA in the germline V gene. Here the CDR3 reads CASSFSQGDGGYTF. The part of the CDR3 DNA that was read is TGTGCCAGCAGCTTCTCACAGGGGGACGGTGGC.

As for this clone: Sequence at one end of the junction differs from germline and may be a read error. Coverage ceases 3 residues before the CDR3 finishes, and the germline J gene fills in the end. The identical CDR3 is also encoded by other nucleotide sequences in the sample. The chain employs TRBV7-7 and TRBJ1-3, with 7 positions matching TRBD1. The CDR3 length is 13 residues. Per germline, CDR1 SSHAT and CDR2 FNYEAQ (reference sequence). The covered CDR3 bases are TGTGCTAGCAGCCGAGACAGGGAGGACACG. This encodes CASSRDREDT. The full CDR3 reads CASSRDREDTIYF. The whole variable domain, remainder taken from reference TRBV7-7 and TRBJ1-3, is GAGVSQSPRYKVTKRGQDVTLRCDPISSHATLYWYQQALGQGPEFLTYFNYEAQPDKSGLPSDRFSAERPEGSISTLTIQRTEQRDSAMYRCASSRDREDTIYFGEGSWLTVV.

The covered CDR3 bases are TGCGCCAGCAGCTTGCGGGGAGAGACC. It yields the protein CASSLRGET. Given in full, the CDR3 is CASSLRGETQYF. The chain couples TRBV5-1 to TRBJ2-5, with D possibly matching TRBD2 (5 bases). The read ends 3 residues before the CDR3 terminus; that terminus is restored from the germline J gene. The CDR3 is 12 residues long. Germline CDR1 reads SGHRS; CDR2 reads YFSETQ. Trimming cost V 1 base and J 4 bases, with 5 bases left between them.

Worth noting for this clone: The read ends 3 residues before the CDR3 terminus; that terminus is restored from the germline J gene. The gene calls are TRBV14 and TRBJ2-3; D gene unclear. V lost 3 bases and J lost 6, with 7 bases in between. CDR1 is SGHDN and CDR2 is FVKESK in the germline V gene. The CDR3 runs 12 residues. The CDR3 here is CASSHSRDTQYF. The CDR3 bases that were read are TGTGCCAGCAGCCATAGCCGTGATACG.

Concerning this clone: The read ends 3 residues shy of where the CDR3 ends; the end is completed using the germline J gene. The chain carries TRBV20-1 and TRBJ1-1, with D hard to call. Trimming took 6 bases from V and 2 from J, leaving 16 bases between them. The CDR3 length is 14 residues. Germline V lookup: CDR1 DFQATT, CDR2 SNEGSKA (reference sequence). The CDR3 loop is CSARRFDGNTEAFF. The CDR3 bases that were read are TGCAGTGCAAGGCGGTTCGACGGTAACACTGAA.

Concerning this clone: The missing CDR3 end, 3 residues past where the read stops, is filled in from the germline J gene. The chain carries TRBV7-6 and TRBJ2-7, with 7 bases matching TRBD2. Trimming removed 1 base from V and 0 bases from J; junction bases left unmatched: 6. This CDR3 has 16 amino acids. CDR1 is SGHVS and CDR2 is FNYEAQ in the germline V gene. The DNA read from the CDR3 is TGTGCCAGCAGCTTAGATGGGGCGGGGGACTCCTACGAG. It specifies CASSLDGAGDSYE. The complete CDR3 reads CASSLDGAGDSYEQYF.

With respect to this clone: The CDR3 end lies 3 residues beyond the end of the read and is filled in from the germline J gene. This chain connects TRBV18 to TRBJ1-2; D remains unclear. The V gene's germline CDR1 is KGHSH and CDR2 LQKENI. This CDR3 is 13 amino acids long. The covered CDR3 bases are TGTGCCAGCTCACCCTATAGCTCCTACGAC. Encoded protein: CASSPYSSYD. The full CDR3 reads CASSPYSSYDYTF.

In regard to this clone: The read terminates 3 residues ahead of where the CDR3 ends, so the germline J gene completes it. The chain is built from TRBV2 and TRBJ1-2; D may be TRBD1 (5 bases). Germline V gives CDR1 SNHLY, CDR2 FYNNEI. The CDR3 is 13 residues long. The CDR3 bases that were read are TGTGCCAGCAGCCTGCTGGGGGGGGACGGC. Amino acid sequence: CASSLLGGDG. The CDR3, in full, reads CASSLLGGDGYTF.

A note on this clone: Read data end 3 residues before the CDR3 end; the end is taken from the germline J gene. This chain joins TRBV7-8 and TRBJ1-1; no clear D gene. CDR3 length: 12 residues. Germline values: CDR1 SGHVS, CDR2 FQNEAQ. The sequenced part of the CDR3 DNA is TGTGCCAGCAGCTTAGCGCGGCAGCGG. Translation gives CASSLARQR. The entire CDR3 protein reads CASSLARQRAFF.

Notes on this clone: The sequenced fragment ends 3 residues before the CDR3 boundary, so the rest is inferred from the germline J gene. V usage is TRBV4-2 and J usage is TRBJ2-3; no firm D call. V was shortened by 1 base and J by 6 bases, with 5 bases between the two germline ends. The CDR3 is 12 amino acids. Germline loops: CDR1 LGHNA, CDR2 YNFKEQ. CDR3 loop: CASSQVPDTQYF. Partial CDR3 DNA: TGTGCCAGCAGCCAAGTCCCGGATACG.

In the case of this clone: The CDR3 end lies 3 residues beyond the end of the read and is filled in from the germline J gene. The gene calls are TRBV5-6 and TRBJ1-1, with 7 bases lining up with TRBD1. V shed 2 bases and J 5 bases; nucleotides not matched to a gene: 9. Per germline, CDR1 SGHDT and CDR2 YYEEEE. The CDR3 length is 15 residues. The CDR3 loop reads CASSFQGQTKTEAFF. The CDR3 DNA, read in part, is TGTGCCAGCAGCTTCCAGGGACAGACGAAAACTGAA. Drawing the rest from reference TRBV5-6 and TRBJ1-1, the complete variable domain is DAGVTQSPTHLIKTRGQQVTLRCSPKSGHDTVSWYQQALGQGPQFIFQYYEEEERQRGNFPDRFSGHQFPNYSSELNVNALLLGDSALYLCASSFQGQTKTEAFFGQGTRLTVV.